This T cell receptor beta chain was profiled in a study of blood T cell repertoires in COVID-19 (dated by TCRdb to 2018 to 2020). Background for the entire study: Samples covering the acute and convalescent phases of COVID-19 were provided by collaborators in the United States, Italy and Spain. Where available, HLA class I and class II types were taken from metadata supplied by the sample provider and were not determined by assay-based typing. Samples came from the ongoing ImmuneRACE study (first 160 participants) plus 1,254 subjects from 6 global collaborators. Subjects who had been exposed to COVID-19, were actively infected with it, or had recovered from it provided the deeply sampled blood TCRbeta repertoires that made up the dataset. The repertoires were released in a freely available public database intended as a resource for research on the immune response to SARS-CoV-2. The sample metadata nearly always contained a de-identified subject ID, COVID-19 status, age in years and sex. The prospective study material was composed of cDNA or gDNA derived from T cells, B-cell-depleted T cells, or PBMCs.

Each collaborating institution followed its own protocols to collect whole blood in K2EDTA tubes. For TCRbeta analysis, collaborators shipped samples in one of three forms: frozen whole blood, isolated PBMCs, or DNA extracted from either of those sample types. The research as a whole found: Clinical and demographic metadata were provided uncurated, with the amount varying by source and participant.

TCRbeta CDR3 regions were amplified from genomic DNA using the immunoSEQ Assay, a bias-controlled multiplex PCR. The authors' analysis ran thus. Nucleated cell counts per sample were estimated from amplification of reference gene primers within the assay. To quantify the absolute abundance of each unique TCRbeta CDR3 rearrangement, sequence reads were collapsed and filtered. Productive Simpson clonality was computed per sample as the square root of Simpson's diversity index over productive rearrangements. TCRdb retrieved this table from immuneACCESS and kept in-frame rearrangements only. Not all clones are present; in checked studies, unresolved V genes account for under half, and no reason is known for the remainder. That table furnishes V, J and clone size, whereas the DNA furnished D and trimming. The sample includes approximately 260,000 clones, with about 86% observed a single time. The ten largest make up over 7.5% of the sample.

V and J are truncated by 8 bases and 4 bases respectively, leaving an intervening sequence of 14 bases. For CDR1 and CDR2, the germline V gene lists MDHEN and SYDVKM. The CDR3 has 13 amino acids, counting the end cysteine and phenylalanine. The only DNA kept is the CDR3, 39 bases in frame from the first base. In the case of this clone: The specificity of this receptor is unknown. Base qualities were left out, and no much larger clone turns up one base away.

Sequencing input: peripheral blood. This TCR came from a woman of 80 years or more with acute or convalescent COVID-19. The sequence links TRBV28 to TRBJ1-2; no D gene is confidently identified. The bases read TGTGCCAGCGGCCTTGGGCAGCCCTATGGCTACACCTTC. Its protein product is CASGLGQPYGYTF.